This T cell receptor beta chain comes out of a study of PD-1 blockade in classical Hodgkin lymphoma. General study findings and limits: It was reported that newly diagnosed patients had less baseline TCR diversity than healthy donors. The repertoire differences lack a defined cause, possibly disease activity or prior therapy.

For this clone: Its target is unknown.

Time point indicated: newly diagnosed, previously untreated cHL patient sample. Comparison used PBMCs from newly diagnosed, untreated classical Hodgkin lymphoma. The CDR3 consists of 17 residues. Germline CDR1 SGHRS, CDR2 YFSETQ. V was shortened by 0 bases and J by 6 bases, with 20 bases between the two germline ends. The method was immunoSEQ multiplex PCR; TCRdb's version includes in-frame clones alone and lacks a portion of them. The sample lists some 23,000 clones; over 85% were seen once. The chain combines TRBV5-1 with TRBJ2-3; D call uncertain. What was sequenced was peripheral blood mononuclear cells (PBMCs). The receptor's source is a human donor with classical Hodgkin lymphoma. The CDR3 sequence: CASSLGGIWTTTDTQYF. CDR3 sequence (DNA): TGCGCCAGCAGCTTGGGGGGTATTTGGACCACCACGGATACGCAGTATTTT. The full variable domain, completed using reference TRBV5-1 and TRBJ2-3, is KAGVTQTPRYLIKTRGQQVTLSCSPISGHRSVSWYQQTPGQGLQFLFEYFSETQRNKGNFPGRFSGRQFSNSRSEMNVSTLELGDSALYLCASSLGGIWTTTDTQYFGPGTRLTVL.